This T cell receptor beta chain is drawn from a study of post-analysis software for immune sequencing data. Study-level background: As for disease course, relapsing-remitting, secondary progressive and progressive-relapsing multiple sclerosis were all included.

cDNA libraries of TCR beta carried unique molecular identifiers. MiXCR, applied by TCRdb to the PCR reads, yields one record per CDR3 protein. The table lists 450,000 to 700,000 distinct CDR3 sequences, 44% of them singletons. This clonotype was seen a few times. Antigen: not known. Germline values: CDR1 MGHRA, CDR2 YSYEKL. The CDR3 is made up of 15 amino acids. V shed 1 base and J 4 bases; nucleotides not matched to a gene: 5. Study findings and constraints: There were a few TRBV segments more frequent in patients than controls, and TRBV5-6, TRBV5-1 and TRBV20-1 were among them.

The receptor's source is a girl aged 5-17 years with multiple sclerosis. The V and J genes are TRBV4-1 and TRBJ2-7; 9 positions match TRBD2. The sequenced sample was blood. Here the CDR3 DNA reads TGCGCCAGCAGCCAAGCGAGCGGGGGGTTATACGAGCAGTACTTC. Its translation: CASSQASGGLYEQYF.